The present T cell receptor beta chain was sequenced within a study of cytomegalovirus exposure and HLA in healthy donors. In the PCR, 60 Vbeta and 13 Jbeta primers were used. Assay used: immunoSEQ multiplex PCR; TCRdb lists only in-frame clones, some missing. This table has about 140,000 clones, about three quarters appearing once. The CDR3 totals 13 residues. V was shortened by 3 bases and J by 5 bases, with 8 bases between the two germline ends. Per the germline V gene, CDR1 is MGHRA and CDR2 is YSYEKL. The source material was PBMCs. The rearrangement uses TRBV4-1 and TRBJ2-1; D may be TRBD1 (5 bases). The clonotype was recovered from a man aged 35 to 55 in good health and CMV-seronegative. The DNA of the CDR3 is TGCGCCAGCAGCCAGGGGCCAAACAATGAGCAGTTCTTC. It translates to CASSQGPNNEQFF.